This T cell receptor (beta chain) was identified in a study of T cell repertoires in cytomegalovirus infection. Study-wide context: A matching HLA type, together with CMV infection, was signaled by public TCR beta signatures. Study results and caveats: Carriers of CMV plus the relevant HLA were identified by cumulative public TCR beta family frequency. Within the response measured ex vivo, HLA-C-restricted CMV-specific TCR beta clonotypes were dominant.

A single record per CDR3 protein comes from TCRdb applying MiXCR to the reads. Of some 600,000 distinct CDR3 sequences listed, approximately 24% are singletons. Deletions cut 5 bases from V and 2 bases from J, with 9 bases between. Germline V gene sequence: CDR1 SQVTM, CDR2 ANQGSEA. This CDR3 has 13 residues. Turning to this clonotype: Its antigen is not identified.

This sequence originates from a human donor in good health (CMV status not recorded). Some clones in this sample may be carry-over from other donors' samples. The chain carries TRBV29-1 and TRBJ2-2; weak D call: TRBD2 (6 bases). Input material: CD8+ T cells from PBMCs. Here the CDR3 DNA reads TGCAGCGTTCCGGGACTCAACACCGGGGAGCTGTTTTTT. Translation gives CSVPGLNTGELFF.